This T cell receptor beta chain comes out of a study of T cell changes during pregnancy in multiple sclerosis. TCRdb's table, derived via immunoSEQ multiplex PCR, lists solely in-frame clones and lacks some. The sample holds 40,000 to 60,000 clones, around 93% seen once. This sample comprised CD8+ T cells from peripheral blood mononuclear cells, obtained in the second trimester of pregnancy. This TCR was recovered from a female donor with multiple sclerosis, enrolled in a pregnancy study.

CDR3 protein: CASSFSRTGTYGYTF. CDR3 bases: TGTGCCAGCAGCTTCTCGAGGACAGGGACATATGGCTACACCTTC. This rearrangement joins TRBV11-2 to TRBJ1-2; 8 positions match TRBD1. The CDR3 length is 15 residues. V trimming: 3 bases; J trimming: 5 bases; junction bases outside the gene matches: 8. CDR1 and CDR2 from the germline V gene are SGHAT and FQNNGV.